This T cell receptor (beta chain) was profiled in a study of blood T cell repertoires in COVID-19. Study context: Samples representing acute and convalescent COVID-19 were sourced from the United States, Italy and Spain. T cells, B-cell-depleted T cells, or PBMCs provided the cDNA or gDNA that served as material.

In the authors' methods: Amplification of reference gene primers was used by the study to estimate nucleated cell counts. Data came from immunoSEQ multiplex PCR; TCRdb stores just in-frame clones and leaves some out. The V and J calls and clone size were taken over from that table, and D and trimming were inferred from the DNA. The data contain 190,000 or so clones, approximately 87% of them singletons. Input material: peripheral blood. The source is a woman in her 70s with acute or convalescent COVID-19.

CDR3 sequence reads: CASSEQGAKNYGYTF. CDR3 DNA sequence: TGTGCCAGCAGCGAACAGGGGGCTAAGAACTATGGCTACACCTTC. This chain links TRBV9 with TRBJ1-2; 9 nucleotides match TRBD1. The CDR3 sequence is 15 residues long. Germline loops: CDR1 SGDLS, CDR2 YYNGEE. V gave up 3 bases and J gave up 2 bases; unmatched junction bases: 5.